The present entry profiles one T cell receptor (beta chain) with its context. No antigen is known for it. This sample stems from a study of cytomegalovirus exposure and HLA in healthy donors. Findings and limits, study-wide: Most sequenced TCRs were rare (though some public TCRs occurred in many donors). Later analysis identified a missense DCLRE1C variant that was linked to TCR beta V- and J-gene trimming.

The PCR used 60 Vbeta and 13 Jbeta primers. Using immunoSEQ multiplex PCR, the repertoire was profiled, and TCRdb retains in-frame clones only, with some absent. The sample lists about 190,000 clones, roughly 73% occurring once. The CDR3 loop spans 15 amino acids. The ends were cut back, 5 bases at V and 4 bases at J, with 16 bases in the middle. Germline lookup yields CDR1 LNHDA and CDR2 SQIVND (reference sequence). The receptor was isolated from a woman under 40 in good health and CMV-seropositive. The sequencing sample was made of PBMCs. The genes are TRBV19 and TRBJ2-3, with D possibly TRBD2 on 5 matching bases. CDR3 nucleotide sequence: TGTGCCAGTAGTTTGTCACGGGGTGGGGCAGATACGCAGTATTTT. The encoded protein is CASSLSRGGADTQYF.